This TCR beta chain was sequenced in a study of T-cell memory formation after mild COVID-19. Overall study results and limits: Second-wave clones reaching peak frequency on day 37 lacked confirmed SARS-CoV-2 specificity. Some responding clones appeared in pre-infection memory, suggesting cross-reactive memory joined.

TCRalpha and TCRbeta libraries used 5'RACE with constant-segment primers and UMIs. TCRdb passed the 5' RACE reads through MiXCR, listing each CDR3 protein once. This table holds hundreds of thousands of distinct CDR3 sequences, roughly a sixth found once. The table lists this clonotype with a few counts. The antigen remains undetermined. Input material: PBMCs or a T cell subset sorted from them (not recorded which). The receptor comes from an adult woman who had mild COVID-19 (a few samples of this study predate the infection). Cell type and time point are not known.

CDR3 coding DNA: TGTGCCTGGAGAGAGGACTCGGCGACCTACGAGCAGTACTTC. It yields the protein CAWREDSATYEQYF. The rearrangement uses TRBV30 and TRBJ2-7; the D gene is possibly TRBD2 (5 bases). This CDR3 spans 14 amino acids. The V gene's germline CDR1 is GTSNPN and CDR2 SVGIG (reference sequence). The V gene lost 3 bases and the J gene lost 2 bases, with 14 bases spanning the gap.